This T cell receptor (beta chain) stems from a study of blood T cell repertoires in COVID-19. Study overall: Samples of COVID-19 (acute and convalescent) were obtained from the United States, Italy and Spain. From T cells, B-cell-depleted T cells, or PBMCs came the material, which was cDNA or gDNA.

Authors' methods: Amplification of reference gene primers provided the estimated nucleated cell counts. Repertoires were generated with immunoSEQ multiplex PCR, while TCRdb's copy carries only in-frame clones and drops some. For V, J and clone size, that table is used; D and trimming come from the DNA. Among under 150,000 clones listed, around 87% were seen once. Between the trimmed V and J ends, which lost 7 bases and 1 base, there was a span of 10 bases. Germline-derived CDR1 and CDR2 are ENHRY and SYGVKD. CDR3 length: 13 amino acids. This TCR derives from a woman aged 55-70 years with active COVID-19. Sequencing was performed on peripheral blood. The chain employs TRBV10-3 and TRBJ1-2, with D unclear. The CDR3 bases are TGTGCCATCAACACAGTCGGTAACTATGGCTACACCTTC. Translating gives CAINTVGNYGYTF.